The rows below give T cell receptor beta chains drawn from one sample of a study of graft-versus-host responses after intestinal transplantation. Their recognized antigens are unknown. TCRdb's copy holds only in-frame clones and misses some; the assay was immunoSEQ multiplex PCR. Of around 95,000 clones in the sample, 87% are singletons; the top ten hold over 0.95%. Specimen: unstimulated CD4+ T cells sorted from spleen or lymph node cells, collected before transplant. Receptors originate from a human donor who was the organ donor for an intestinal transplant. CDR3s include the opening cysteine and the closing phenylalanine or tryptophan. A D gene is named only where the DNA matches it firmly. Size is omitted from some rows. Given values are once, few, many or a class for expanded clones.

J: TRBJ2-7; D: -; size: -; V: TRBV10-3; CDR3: CAISPGLSRSYEQYF; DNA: TGTGCCATCAGTCCTGGACTCTCCAGGTCCTACGAGCAGTACTTC
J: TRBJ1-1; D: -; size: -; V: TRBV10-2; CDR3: CASSVYRALSTEAFF; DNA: TGCGCCAGCAGTGTTTACAGGGCCCTGAGCACTGAAGCTTTCTTT
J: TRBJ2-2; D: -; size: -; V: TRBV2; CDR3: CASRRGAAGELFF; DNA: TGTGCCAGCAGAAGGGGGGCGGCCGGGGAGCTGTTTTTT
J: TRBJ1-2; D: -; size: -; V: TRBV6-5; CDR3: CASSEIGYTF; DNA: TGTGCCAGCAGTGAAATTGGCTACACCTTC
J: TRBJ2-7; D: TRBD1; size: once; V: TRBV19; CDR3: CASITSRGSPFHSYEQYF; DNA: TGTGCCAGTATTACGTCCAGGGGGTCTCCTTTTCATTCCTACGAGCAGTACTTC
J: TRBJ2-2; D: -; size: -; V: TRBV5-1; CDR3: CASSLEWGYTGELFF; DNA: TGCGCCAGCAGCTTGGAATGGGGCTACACCGGGGAGCTGTTTTTT
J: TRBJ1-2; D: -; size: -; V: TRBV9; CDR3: CASRKPYYGYTF; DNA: TGTGCCAGCAGGAAACCTTACTATGGCTACACCTTC
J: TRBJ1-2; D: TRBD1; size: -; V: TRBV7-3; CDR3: CASKKSGQGDYGYTF; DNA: TGTGCCAGCAAGAAATCTGGACAGGGTGACTATGGCTACACCTTC
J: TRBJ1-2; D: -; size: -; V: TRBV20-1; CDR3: CSARIVWGYTF; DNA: TGCAGTGCTAGAATCGTGTGGGGCTACACCTTC
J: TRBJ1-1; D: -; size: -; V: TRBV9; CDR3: CASSLYLGTEAFF; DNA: TGTGCCAGCAGCCTCTACTTGGGCACTGAAGCTTTCTTT
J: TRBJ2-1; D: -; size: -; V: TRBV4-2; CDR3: CASSQEGGGSFDEQFF; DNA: TGTGCCAGCAGCCAAGAGGGTGGGGGCAGCTTCGATGAGCAGTTCTTC
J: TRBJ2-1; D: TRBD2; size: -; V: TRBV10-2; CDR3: CASSNIAGAGNEQFF; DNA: TGCGCCAGCAGTAATATAGCGGGGGCCGGCAATGAGCAGTTCTTC
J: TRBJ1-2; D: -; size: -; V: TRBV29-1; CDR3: CSVDIYDGYTF; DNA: TGCAGCGTTGATATTTACGATGGCTACACCTTC
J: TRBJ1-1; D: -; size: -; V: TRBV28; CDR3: CASSSLILLNTEAFF; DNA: TGTGCCAGCAGTTCCCTAATACTACTGAACACTGAAGCTTTCTTT
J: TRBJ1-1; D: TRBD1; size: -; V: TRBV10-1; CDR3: CASSEGTGKGNTEAFF; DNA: TGCGCCAGCAGTGAGGGGACAGGGAAGGGGAACACTGAAGCTTTCTTT
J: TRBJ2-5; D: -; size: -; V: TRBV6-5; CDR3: CASSYSIGSKTQYF; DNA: TGTGCCAGCAGTTACTCGATCGGTTCAAAGACCCAGTACTTC
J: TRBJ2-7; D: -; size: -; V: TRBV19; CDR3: CASSIVAGGEQYF; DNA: TGTGCCAGTAGTATAGTAGCTGGAGGCGAGCAGTACTTC
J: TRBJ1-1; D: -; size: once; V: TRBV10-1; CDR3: CASSEGSVNTEAFF; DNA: TGCGCCAGCAGTGAGGGGTCAGTGAACACTGAAGCTTTCTTT
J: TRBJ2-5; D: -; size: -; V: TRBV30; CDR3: CAWSVRGTQYF; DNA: TGTGCCTGGAGTGTACGGGGGACCCAGTACTTC
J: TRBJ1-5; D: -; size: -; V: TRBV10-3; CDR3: CAIQGGSGQPQHF; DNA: TGTGCCATCCAGGGAGGCAGCGGTCAGCCCCAGCATTTT
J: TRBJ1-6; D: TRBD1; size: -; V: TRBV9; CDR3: CASSVADHRQGANSPLHF; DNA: TGTGCCAGCAGCGTAGCCGACCATAGACAGGGAGCTAATTCACCCCTCCACTTT
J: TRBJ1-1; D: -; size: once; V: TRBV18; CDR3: CASSPQKQNTEAFF; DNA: TGTGCCAGCTCACCTCAGAAGCAGAACACTGAAGCTTTCTTT
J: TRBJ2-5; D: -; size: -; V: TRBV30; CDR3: CAWSVYQGAIRETQYF; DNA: TGTGCCTGGAGTGTATATCAGGGCGCCATCAGGGAGACCCAGTACTTC
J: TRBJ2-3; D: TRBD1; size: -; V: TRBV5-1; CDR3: CASRTGTVPTDTQYF; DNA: TGCGCCAGCAGAACTGGGACAGTACCCACAGATACGCAGTATTTT
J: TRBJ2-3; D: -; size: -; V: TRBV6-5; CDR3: CASSFSADTQYF; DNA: TGTGCCAGCAGCTTTAGCGCAGATACGCAGTATTTT
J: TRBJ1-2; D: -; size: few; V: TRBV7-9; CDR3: CASSFRNYGYTF; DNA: TGTGCCAGCAGCTTCAGGAACTATGGCTACACCTTC
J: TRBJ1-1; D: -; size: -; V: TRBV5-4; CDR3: CASSFFGSSNTEAFF; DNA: TGTGCCAGCAGCTTTTTTGGCTCTTCGAACACTGAAGCTTTCTTT
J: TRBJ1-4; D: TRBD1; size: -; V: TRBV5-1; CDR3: CASSLTTRGAAPFNEKLFF; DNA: TGCGCCAGCAGCTTGACCACCAGGGGGGCCGCCCCATTTAATGAAAAACTGTTTTTT
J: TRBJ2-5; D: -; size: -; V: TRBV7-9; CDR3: CASSSLGGTQYF; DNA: TGTGCCAGCAGCTCACTAGGAGGGACCCAGTACTTC
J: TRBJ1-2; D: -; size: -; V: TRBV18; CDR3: CASSPVPNRDTTGGYTF; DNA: TGTGCCAGCTCACCTGTCCCCAACCGGGATACAACCGGTGGCTACACCTTC
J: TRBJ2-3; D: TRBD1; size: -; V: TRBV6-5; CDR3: CASSYAPGQGRDTQYF; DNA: TGTGCCAGCAGTTACGCCCCGGGACAGGGTAGAGATACGCAGTATTTT
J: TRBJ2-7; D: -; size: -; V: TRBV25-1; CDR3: CASSSTGTYEQYF; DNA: TGTGCCAGCAGTTCCACAGGGACGTACGAGCAGTACTTC
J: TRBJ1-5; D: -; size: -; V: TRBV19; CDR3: CASSPQGYQPQHF; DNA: TGTGCCAGTAGCCCGCAGGGTTATCAGCCCCAGCATTTT
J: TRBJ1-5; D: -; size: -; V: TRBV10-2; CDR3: CASSVQGKSNQPQHF; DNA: TGCGCCAGCAGTGTACAGGGAAAAAGCAATCAGCCCCAGCATTTT
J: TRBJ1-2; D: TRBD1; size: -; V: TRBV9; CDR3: CASSLGTGAALSDGYTF; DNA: TGTGCCAGCAGCCTCGGGACAGGGGCCGCCCTTTCGGATGGCTACACCTTC
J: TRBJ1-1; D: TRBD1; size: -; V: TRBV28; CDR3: CASSATGMNTEAFF; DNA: TGTGCCAGCAGTGCGACAGGGATGAACACTGAAGCTTTCTTT
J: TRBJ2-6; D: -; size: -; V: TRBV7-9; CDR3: CASRGTDSGANVLTF; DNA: TGTGCCAGCAGAGGGACGGACTCTGGGGCCAACGTCCTGACTTTC